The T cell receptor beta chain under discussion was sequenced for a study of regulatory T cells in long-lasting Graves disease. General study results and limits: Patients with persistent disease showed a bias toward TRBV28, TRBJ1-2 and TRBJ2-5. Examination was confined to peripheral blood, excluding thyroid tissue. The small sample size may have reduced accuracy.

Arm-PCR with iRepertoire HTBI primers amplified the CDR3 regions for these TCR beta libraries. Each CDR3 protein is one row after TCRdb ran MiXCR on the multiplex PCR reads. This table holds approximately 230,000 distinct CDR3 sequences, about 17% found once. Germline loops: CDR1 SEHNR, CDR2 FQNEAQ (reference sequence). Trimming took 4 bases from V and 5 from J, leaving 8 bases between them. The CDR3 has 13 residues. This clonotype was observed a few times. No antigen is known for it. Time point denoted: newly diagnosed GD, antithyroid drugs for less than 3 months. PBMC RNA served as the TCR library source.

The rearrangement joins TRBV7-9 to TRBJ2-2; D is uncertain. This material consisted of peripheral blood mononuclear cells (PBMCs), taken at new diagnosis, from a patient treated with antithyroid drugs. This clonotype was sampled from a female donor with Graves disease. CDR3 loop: CASSWSFTGELFF. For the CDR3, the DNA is TGTGCCAGCAGCTGGAGTTTTACCGGGGAGCTGTTTTTT.